These T cell receptor beta chains were read from a single sample in a study of T cell changes during pregnancy in multiple sclerosis. Only in-frame clones appear in the TCRdb table, and some are missing; sequencing was by immunoSEQ multiplex PCR. The sample includes around 70,000 clones, about nine tenths of them seen just once. The sequenced sample was peripheral blood, obtained after pregnancy. The receptors stem from a female donor in good health, enrolled as a control in a pregnancy study. Both conserved end residues are part of each CDR3. Each record gives: V gene, J gene, D gene, clone size, CDR3 DNA, CDR3 protein. A D gene is named only where the DNA matches it firmly. Rows may omit the clone size; those that give it use once, few, many or a size class.

v_call: TRBV5-6; j_call: TRBJ2-7; d_call: TRBD2; clone_size: once; cdr3_nt: TGTGCCAGCAGCTCGACTAGCGGGGGGATTTACGAGCAGTACTTC; cdr3_aa: CASSSTSGGIYEQYF
v_call: TRBV2; j_call: TRBJ2-1; d_call: NA; clone_size: NA; cdr3_nt: TGTGCCAGCAGTGAGGAGGGTAGTGAGCAGTTCTTC; cdr3_aa: CASSEEGSEQFF
v_call: TRBV5-6; j_call: TRBJ2-7; d_call: TRBD2; clone_size: once; cdr3_nt: TGTGCCAGCAGCCGACTAGCGGGAGGGGTAGTAAAAGCCTACGAGCAGTACTTC; cdr3_aa: CASSRLAGGVVKAYEQYF
v_call: TRBV28; j_call: TRBJ1-2; d_call: NA; clone_size: NA; cdr3_nt: TGTGCCAGCAGTATCCAGGGAAGTGGCTACACCTTC; cdr3_aa: CASSIQGSGYTF
v_call: TRBV4-2; j_call: TRBJ2-7; d_call: TRBD2; clone_size: NA; cdr3_nt: TGTGCCAGCAGCCAAGCACAGTCACTAGCGGGGATCTACGAGCAGTACTTC; cdr3_aa: CASSQAQSLAGIYEQYF
v_call: TRBV5-4; j_call: TRBJ1-2; d_call: NA; clone_size: once; cdr3_nt: TGTGCCAGCAGCTTGATCAGGGTGCCTGGCTATGGCTACACCTTC; cdr3_aa: CASSLIRVPGYGYTF
v_call: TRBV18; j_call: TRBJ2-7; d_call: TRBD2; clone_size: once; cdr3_nt: TGTGCCAGCTCACCTGGACGGGGAGGGTTCGAGCAGTACTTC; cdr3_aa: CASSPGRGGFEQYF
v_call: TRBV4-2; j_call: TRBJ2-7; d_call: TRBD1; clone_size: NA; cdr3_nt: TGTGCCAGCAGCCAAGATATCCGGGACAGGTGGGGATACGAGCAGTACTTC; cdr3_aa: CASSQDIRDRWGYEQYF
v_call: TRBV4-1; j_call: TRBJ2-1; d_call: TRBD1; clone_size: NA; cdr3_nt: TGCGCCAGCAGTCCCACGGGACAGAGGTGGGACAATGAGCAGTTCTTC; cdr3_aa: CASSPTGQRWDNEQFF
v_call: TRBV27; j_call: TRBJ2-3; d_call: NA; clone_size: NA; cdr3_nt: TGTGCCAGCAGTTCTTCAGGGTGGGATACGCAGTATTTT; cdr3_aa: CASSSSGWDTQYF
v_call: TRBV27; j_call: TRBJ1-5; d_call: NA; clone_size: once; cdr3_nt: TGTGCCAGCAGTCCGGGAATGCTTAGCAATCAGCCCCAGCATTTT; cdr3_aa: CASSPGMLSNQPQHF
v_call: TRBV10-3; j_call: TRBJ2-2; d_call: NA; clone_size: NA; cdr3_nt: TGTGCCATCAGTGAAGTTTGGGGCAACACCGGGGAGCTGTTTTTT; cdr3_aa: CAISEVWGNTGELFF
v_call: TRBV19; j_call: TRBJ2-1; d_call: NA; clone_size: NA; cdr3_nt: TGTGCCAGTAGTATTCTGGCAGTCCGAGAGCAGTTCTTC; cdr3_aa: CASSILAVREQFF
v_call: TRBV28; j_call: TRBJ1-1; d_call: NA; clone_size: once; cdr3_nt: TGTGCCAGCAGCCGAGGTTGGCAGAACACTGAAGCTTTCTTT; cdr3_aa: CASSRGWQNTEAFF
v_call: TRBV20-1; j_call: TRBJ2-5; d_call: NA; clone_size: NA; cdr3_nt: TGCAGTGCTACAGGGGAAGAGACCCAGTACTTC; cdr3_aa: CSATGEETQYF
v_call: TRBV28; j_call: TRBJ1-2; d_call: NA; clone_size: NA; cdr3_nt: TGTGCCAGCAGTTTATTTGAGACAGCTGATCCCTATGGCTACACCTTC; cdr3_aa: CASSLFETADPYGYTF
v_call: TRBV5-1; j_call: TRBJ2-1; d_call: TRBD1; clone_size: NA; cdr3_nt: TGCGCCAGCAGCCACCGGGACAGGGGGGCCAATGAGCAGTTCTTC; cdr3_aa: CASSHRDRGANEQFF
v_call: TRBV5-6; j_call: TRBJ2-3; d_call: NA; clone_size: NA; cdr3_nt: TGTGCCAGCAGTCTACGACTAGGGGTTAGCACAGATACGCAGTATTTT; cdr3_aa: CASSLRLGVSTDTQYF
v_call: TRBV28; j_call: TRBJ2-7; d_call: TRBD2; clone_size: NA; cdr3_nt: TGTGCCAGCAGTACCCTAGCGGGAGGGCGGTTAGAGCAGTACTTC; cdr3_aa: CASSTLAGGRLEQYF
v_call: TRBV5-1; j_call: TRBJ2-3; d_call: TRBD2; clone_size: NA; cdr3_nt: TGCGCCAGCAGCTCGGGACTAGCGGACAGTACAGATACGCAGTATTTT; cdr3_aa: CASSSGLADSTDTQYF
v_call: TRBV7-2; j_call: TRBJ1-6; d_call: NA; clone_size: few; cdr3_nt: TGTGCCAGCAGCTTAATACAGGCTGGGAATTCACCCCTCCACTTT; cdr3_aa: CASSLIQAGNSPLHF
v_call: TRBV29-1; j_call: TRBJ2-3; d_call: NA; clone_size: NA; cdr3_nt: TGCAGCGTTTGGGGGGGCCTAATATTTACCCCTAAGAGCACAGATACGCAGTATTTT; cdr3_aa: CSVWGGLIFTPKSTDTQYF
v_call: TRBV29-1; j_call: TRBJ1-4; d_call: NA; clone_size: NA; cdr3_nt: TGCAGCGTAGGACGGGGGGAAAAACTGTTTTTT; cdr3_aa: CSVGRGEKLFF
v_call: TRBV9; j_call: TRBJ1-1; d_call: TRBD1; clone_size: NA; cdr3_nt: TGTGCCAGCAGCGTAGGACAGGGAGGCACTGAAGCTTTCTTT; cdr3_aa: CASSVGQGGTEAFF
v_call: TRBV2; j_call: TRBJ1-3; d_call: NA; clone_size: NA; cdr3_nt: TGTGCCAGCGGGACAGGAAACACCATATATTTT; cdr3_aa: CASGTGNTIYF
v_call: TRBV6-5; j_call: TRBJ2-7; d_call: TRBD2; clone_size: NA; cdr3_nt: TGTGCCAGCAGTTCCCCCACTAGCGGGGGCTCCTACGAGCAGTACTTC; cdr3_aa: CASSSPTSGGSYEQYF